This T cell receptor beta chain is drawn from a study of T cells in tuberculosis. On the study more broadly: IGRA-negative adolescents, IGRA-positive adolescents with latent tuberculosis and adults with active tuberculosis formed this South African cohort. Study results and caveats: Active tuberculosis TCR-alpha repertoires lay closer to GMM-specific TCRs than IGRA-negative controls, suggesting clonal expansion. Samples were chosen by availability of cryopreserved specimens.

As for time point: new active TB diagnosis, blood taken before or within 7 days of starting treatment. TCRdb keeps only in-frame clones here, not all; method: immunoSEQ multiplex PCR. The profile covers about 30,000 clones, with about 90% appearing a single time and 6.8% taken by the ten largest. Comment on this clone: Its antigen is not identified.

This TCR was recovered from an adult with tuberculosis. Specimen: PBMCs, collected at tuberculosis diagnosis.

CDR3 region: CASSSGYNEQFF. CDR3 sequence (DNA): TGTGCCAGCAGCTCAGGATACAATGAGCAGTTCTTC. The chain has TRBV7-6 and TRBJ2-1, with D hard to call. In germline, CDR1 is SGHVS, CDR2 FNYEAQ. V shed 4 bases and J shed 4 bases, with 5 bases lying between them. The CDR3 has 12 residues.